This paragraph covers one T cell receptor beta chain sequence. Its cognate antigen has yet to be identified. Per-base quality was not reported, and no clone a single base away is much larger than it. The sample originates from a study of blood T cell repertoires in COVID-19 (dated by TCRdb to 2018 to 2021). With respect to the entire study: Samples covering the acute and convalescent phases of COVID-19 were provided by collaborators in the United States, Italy and Spain. The material from the prospective study consisted of cDNA or gDNA derived from T cells, B-cell-depleted T cells, or PBMCs. Deeply sampled blood TCRbeta repertoires from subjects exposed to, actively infected with, or recovered from COVID-19 were included in the dataset. The repertoires were made available in a free public database intended to serve as a resource for research on the immune response to SARS-CoV-2. The samples were drawn from the first 160 participants of the ongoing ImmuneRACE study and from 950 to 1,500 subjects provided by 6 global collaborators. The sample metadata nearly always contained a de-identified subject ID, COVID-19 status, age in years and sex. HLA class I and class II types, where available, came from metadata supplied by the sample provider rather than from assay-based typing.

General study outcomes and caveats: Clinical and demographic metadata were provided uncurated, with the amount varying by source and participant.

TCRbeta CDR3 regions were amplified from genomic DNA by means of the immunoSEQ Assay, a bias-controlled multiplex PCR. The authors processed their data as follows. The number of nucleated cells in each sample was estimated by amplification of reference gene primers within the assay. To quantify the absolute abundance of each unique TCRbeta CDR3 rearrangement, sequence reads were collapsed and filtered. For each sample, productive Simpson clonality was calculated as the square root of Simpson's diversity index across productive rearrangements. TCRdb re-hosts the immuneACCESS table, in-frame sequences only. Its copies lack some clones; in the studies checked, an unresolved V gene accounts for under half of them, and the cause for the rest is not known. From that table come the V and J calls and clone size; the DNA was used to work out D and trimming. The sample table records roughly 250,000 clones; just under 85% of these occur just once. 1.9% of the sample is held by the ten biggest clonotypes.

The collaborating institutions used their own protocols to collect whole blood in K2EDTA tubes. For TCRbeta analysis, collaborators shipped samples as frozen whole blood, isolated PBMCs, or DNA extracted from either of those sample types. The sequenced material came from peripheral blood. This clonotype was sampled from a woman of 80 years or more with acute or convalescent COVID-19.

In nucleotide form, the sequence is TGTGCCAGCTCACGCGTAGACAGGGGTGCTGGCTACACCTTC. Protein translation: CASSRVDRGAGYTF. The chain joins TRBV18 to TRBJ1-2; 8 nucleotides in the junction match TRBD1. For this chain, trimming is 4 bases at the V end and 7 bases at the J end, and the number of junction bases without a gene match is 8. Reading from cysteine to phenylalanine, the CDR3 counts 14 amino acids. CDR3 DNA is the only sequence kept; it has 42 bases, read in frame from the first base. CDR1 and CDR2, looked up from the germline V gene, are KGHSH and LQKENI.